The source of this T cell receptor beta chain is a study of vaccination and CD4 T cells after COVID-19. Oncomine TCR Beta short-read sequencing was applied to DNA from cultured CD4+ T cells. Genomic DNA was isolated from CD4+ T cells that had been cultured. TCRdb analysed the PCR reads with MiXCR anew, one entry per CDR3 protein. The data hold about 11,000 distinct CDR3 sequences, with about 60% observed a single time. The sample's treatment: roughly 11-day PBMC culture with coronavirus spike peptide pools or control peptides (ViraFEST assay). First, ViraFEST expanded antigen-specific T cells with peptide pools, and next it sequenced the TCRs. The authors replaced half the medium with fresh IL-2 medium on days 3 and 7. Isolation of CD4+ T cells by negative selection took place after 10 days of culture. CDR1 is MNHEY, CDR2 SMNVEV, per germline (reference sequence). The CDR3 loop spans 15 amino acids. Trimming took off 1 base at V and 0 bases at J, with 4 bases between the two ends.

Notes on this clonotype: Its antigen is unidentified.

The gene calls are TRBV27 and TRBJ1-6; D is unresolved. The sequence was collected from a human donor who had recovered from COVID-19. The sample was CD4+ T cells from blood, cultured in vitro. The DNA of the CDR3 is TGTGCCAGCAGTTTATGGAGCTCCTATAATTCACCCCTCCACTTT. Translated, it gives CASSLWSSYNSPLHF.